This TCR beta chain came from a study of T cell responses to AZD1222 COVID-19 vaccine. Notes on the study in general: Among vaccine-associated CD4 TCRs, coverage spanned spike, with dominance at 160-218 and 743-854.

TCRdb keeps only in-frame clones here, not all; method: immunoSEQ multiplex PCR. The table has roughly 150,000 clones, approximately 92% seen once. Concerning this clone: Its antigen is unknown.

Per germline, CDR1 LGHDT and CDR2 YNNKEL (reference sequence). CDR3 length equals 16 residues. Trimming removed 2 bases at V and 1 base at J, with 14 bases between. V is TRBV3-1 (or the pseudogene TRBV3-2) and J is TRBJ1-2, with D tentatively TRBD1 (5 bases). Sample: peripheral blood, taken on day 0 of AZD1222 vaccination. The clonotype comes from an adult in good health. CDR3 sequence (DNA): TGTGCCAGCAGCCAAAGGTCAGGGACCATTAACTATGGCTACACCTTC. Translated, it gives CASSQRSGTINYGYTF.